A single sample is the source of the 32 T cell receptor beta chains below, sequenced in a study of T cells in tuberculosis. Sequenced by immunoSEQ multiplex PCR; TCRdb stores in-frame clones only, minus some. The data show about 30,000 clones, approximately 95% seen once. Sequenced input: PBMCs. The origin of the receptors is a donor aged 10-29 years with latent tuberculosis or without tuberculosis infection.

The chain couples TRBV15 to TRBJ2-7; 7 bases are a match to TRBD1. CDR3 length: 15 residues. V dropped 0 bases and J dropped 5; count of bases not matched to a gene: 7. The V gene's germline CDR1 is LNHNV and CDR2 YYDKDF (reference sequence). This chain's CDR3 is CATSREQTGLDEQYF. The CDR3 region has the DNA TGTGCCACCAGCAGAGAGCAGACAGGGCTGGACGAGCAGTACTTC.

The V call is TRBV23-1, the J call TRBJ1-2; TRBD1 might be the D (5 bases). TRBV23-1 is known as an ORF, though its function is uncertain. The V and J ends lost 0 bases and 6 bases respectively, with 17 bases between them. CDR3 size: 16 residues. The CDR3 nucleotides read TGCGCCAGCAGTCAATCGAGGAGGGGCTTTCCCCATGGCTACACCTTC. Translated: CASSQSRRGFPHGYTF.

This chain uses TRBV6-5 with TRBJ1-1; the match to TRBD1 covers 7 bases. This CDR3 contains 14 residues. After removal of 5 bases from V and 5 bases from J, the junction contained 8 bases not matched to a gene. Germline CDR1 reads MNHEY; CDR2 reads SVGAGI. DNA for the CDR3: TGTGCCAGCAGTAAAGACAGGGTACTGACTGAAGCTTTCTTT. Translating gives CASSKDRVLTEAFF.

The chain couples TRBV28 to TRBJ2-7; D is perhaps TRBD1 (6 bases). V lost 4 bases and J 3 bases, leaving 13 bases between the germline ends. This CDR3 has 14 residues. Per germline, CDR1 MDHEN and CDR2 SYDVKM. The DNA of the CDR3 is TGTGCCAGCAGTTCCTCCCCGACAGGCTACGAGCAGTACTTC. This codes for CASSSSPTGYEQYF.

V usage is TRBV13 and J usage is TRBJ1-1; 8 positions match TRBD1. Germline CDR1 and CDR2: PRHDT and FYEKMQ (reference sequence). The CDR3 runs to 12 residues. The V and J ends lost 5 bases and 10 bases, in that order; junction bases with no gene match: 6. CDR3 nucleotide sequence: TGTGCCAGCAGCCGGACAGGGACGGGAGCTTTCTTT. Protein sequence: CASSRTGTGAFF.

This chain uses TRBV4-2 with TRBJ2-1; tentatively, D is TRBD2 (6 bases). The CDR3 extends over 15 amino acids. The V gene's germline CDR1 is LGHNA and CDR2 YNFKEQ. V was cut by 1 base and J by 10 bases, with 17 bases left in between. In nucleotides, the CDR3 is TGTGCCAGCAGCCAAGCAGCGGGCTGGGCGGAAGAGCAGTTCTTC. Its protein is CASSQAAGWAEEQFF.

The DNA for the CDR3 is TGTGCCAGCAGCCCGCGGGGTAGCTCCTACAATGAGCAGTTCTTC. Translated, it gives CASSPRGSSYNEQFF. The chain is built from TRBV7-9 and TRBJ2-1; D possibly corresponds to TRBD2 (6 bases). CDR3 length: 15 residues. V lost 5 bases to trimming and J lost 0 bases, with 11 bases between them. Germline V lookup: CDR1 SEHNR, CDR2 FQNEAQ (reference sequence). Full variable domain (missing parts from reference TRBV7-9 and TRBJ2-1): DTGVSQNPRHKITKRGQNVTFRCDPISEHNRLYWYRQTLGQGPEFLTYFQNEAQLEKSRLLSDRFSAERPKGSFSTLEIQRTEQGDSAMYLCASSPRGSSYNEQFFGPGTRLTVL.

The chain joins TRBV4-2 to TRBJ1-1; D not certain. CDR1 and CDR2 (germline): LGHNA, YNFKEQ. The CDR3 is 14 amino acids. V lost 0 bases and J 8 bases, leaving 13 bases between the germline ends. In nucleotides, the CDR3 is TGTGCCAGCAGCCAAGACCAGGTAACCGGCGAAGCTTTCTTT. Translating it yields CASSQDQVTGEAFF.

The genes are TRBV27 and TRBJ1-2, with a tentative D call TRBD1 (5 bases). The CDR3 loop spans 13 amino acids. Deletions cut 4 bases from V and 4 bases from J, with 10 bases between. Germline V gene lookup returns CDR1 MNHEY and CDR2 SMNVEV (reference sequence). The chain's CDR3 is CASSSTGAYGYTF. In DNA, the CDR3 is TGTGCCAGCAGTTCCACAGGTGCCTATGGCTACACCTTC.

V is TRBV7-9 and J is TRBJ2-1; D unresolved. The CDR3 consists of 11 residues. Trimming removed 6 bases from V and 7 bases from J, with 7 bases in between. Germline loops: CDR1 SEHNR, CDR2 FQNEAQ (reference sequence). CDR3 protein: CASSPRNEQFF. CDR3 in DNA: TGTGCCAGCAGTCCTAGGAATGAGCAGTTCTTC. Based on the CDR3 plus reference TRBV7-9 and TRBJ2-1, the full variable domain is DTGVSQNPRHKITKRGQNVTFRCDPISEHNRLYWYRQTLGQGPEFLTYFQNEAQLEKSRLLSDRFSAERPKGSFSTLEIQRTEQGDSAMYLCASSPRNEQFFGPGTRLTVL.

V and J are TRBV7-9 and TRBJ1-2; the D gene is possibly TRBD1 (6 bases). Trimming stripped 5 bases from V and 3 bases from J, with 13 bases between. The CDR3 is 14 amino acids. Germline V gives CDR1 SEHNR, CDR2 FQNEAQ (reference sequence). The CDR3 region is CASSTRQVHYGYTF. The CDR3 nucleotides read TGTGCCAGCAGCACGCGACAGGTCCACTATGGCTACACCTTC.

The chain joins TRBV28 to TRBJ2-7; D is possibly TRBD1 (6 bases). Germline V gene data show CDR1 as MDHEN and CDR2 as SYDVKM. This CDR3 has 12 amino acids. The V and J ends lost 5 bases and 12 bases respectively, with 17 bases between them. CDR3 loop: CASSPLRQEPYF. In DNA form, the CDR3 reads TGTGCCAGCAGTCCACTCCGACAGGAACCGTACTTC.

V usage is TRBV2 and J usage is TRBJ2-3, with TRBD2 matching 12 bases. V gave up 6 bases and J gave up 5 bases; unmatched junction bases: 3. This CDR3 spans 14 amino acids. CDR1 and CDR2 (germline): SNHLY, FYNNEI. CDR3 in DNA: TGTGCCAGCAGAAAGGGACTAGCGGGAGATACGCAGTATTTT. It is translated as CASRKGLAGDTQYF.

This clone has only one observation. V gene TRBV6-1 combines with J gene TRBJ1-1; weak D call: TRBD1 (5 bases). V gave up 10 bases and J gave up 2 bases, with 11 bases separating them. The CDR3 is 12 amino acids. Germline CDR1 MNHNS, CDR2 SASEGT. The CDR3 sequence: CATGGLNTEAFF. The CDR3 DNA sequence: TGTGCCACCGGGGGTTTAAACACTGAAGCTTTCTTT.

The J gene is TRBJ1-1, the V gene TRBV4-2, with 9 bases lining up with TRBD1. Trimming at V came to 1 base and at J to 5 bases, leaving 2 bases not matched to a gene. This CDR3 is 14 amino acids long. The germline V gene encodes CDR1 LGHNA and CDR2 YNFKEQ. CDR3 sequence reads: CASSQGDRATEAFF. The DNA for the CDR3 is TGTGCCAGCAGCCAAGGGGACAGGGCTACTGAAGCTTTCTTT.

This chain's CDR3 is CASRIPLAGYNEQFF. The CDR3 nucleotides are TGTGCCAGCAGGATACCCCTAGCGGGCTACAATGAGCAGTTCTTC. The chain links TRBV2 to TRBJ2-1, with 8 bases that match TRBD2. The CDR3 length is 15 residues. J gave up 3 bases and V 6 bases, and 7 bases lay outside the gene matches. Germline V gene sequence: CDR1 SNHLY, CDR2 FYNNEI. Using reference TRBV2 and TRBJ2-1 for the parts outside the CDR3, the full variable domain is EPEVTQTPSHQVTQMGQEVILRCVPISNHLYFYWYRQILGQKVEFLVSFYNNEISEKSEIFDDQFSVERPDGSNFTLKIRSTKLEDSAMYFCASRIPLAGYNEQFFGPGTRLTVL.

The chain is built from TRBV6-6 and TRBJ1-1; D is unresolved. In germline, CDR1 is MNHNY, CDR2 SVGAGI (reference sequence). Deletions cut 2 bases from V and 5 bases from J, with 18 bases between. The CDR3 covers 16 residues. The CDR3 bases are TGTGCCAGCAGTTACGCCCGGGCAGCGGGTAGGACTGAAGCTTTCTTT. Protein sequence: CASSYARAAGRTEAFF.

V and J are TRBV6-5 and TRBJ2-2; TRBD2 might be the D (5 bases). This CDR3 comprises 13 residues. V shed 11 bases and J shed 0 bases, with 10 bases lying between them. Germline CDR1 reads MNHEY; CDR2 reads SVGAGI. CDR3 amino acids: CAVGEPNTGELFF. Here the CDR3 DNA reads TGTGCCGTGGGAGAACCGAACACCGGGGAGCTGTTTTTT.

The chain recombines TRBV15 with TRBJ1-3, with D uncertain. This CDR3 comprises 14 residues. The V and J ends lost 6 bases and 2 bases respectively, with 11 bases between them. CDR1 and CDR2 from the germline V gene are LNHNV and YYDKDF (reference sequence). This CDR3 reads CATSHSLPGNTIYF. DNA for the CDR3: TGTGCCACCAGTCACAGCCTTCCTGGAAACACCATATATTTT.

The genes are TRBV7-2 and TRBJ1-1; TRBD1 agrees at 8 bases. CDR1 is SGHTA and CDR2 is FQGNSA in the germline V gene. V lost 5 bases to trimming and J lost 7 bases; unmatched junction nucleotides: 6. The CDR3 totals 13 residues. The DNA for the CDR3 is TGTGCCAGCAGCCGGACAGGGATAGGTGAAGCTTTCTTT. Encoded protein: CASSRTGIGEAFF.

V is TRBV7-9 and J is TRBJ1-3; the match to TRBD1 covers 10 bases. CDR3 length: 14 residues. The ends lost 6 bases at V and 10 bases at J; junction bases unmatched: 9. Germline V gene sequence: CDR1 SEHNR, CDR2 FQNEAQ (reference sequence). The CDR3 DNA follows: TGTGCCAGCAGACCGGGACAGGGGCCACCTACCATATATTTT. This translates into CASRPGQGPPTIYF.

V gene TRBV7-2 combines with J gene TRBJ1-5, with D possibly TRBD1 on 5 matching bases. Trimming took 2 bases from V and 5 from J, leaving 7 bases between them. This CDR3 is built from 13 residues. Germline V gene lookup returns CDR1 SGHTA and CDR2 FQGNSA. The CDR3 DNA reads as TGTGCCAGCAGCTTACGACAGCATCAGCCCCAGCATTTT. Its protein is CASSLRQHQPQHF. Filled out from reference TRBV7-2 and TRBJ1-5, the complete variable domain reads GAGVSQSPSNKVTEKGKDVELRCDPISGHTALYWYRQSLGQGLEFLIYFQGNSAPDKSGLPSDRFSAERTGGSVSTLTIQRTQQEDSAVYLCASSLRQHQPQHFGDGTRLSIL.

The chain employs TRBV30 and TRBJ1-2; possibly TRBD1 for D (6 bases). The CDR3 sequence is 13 residues long. CDR1 and CDR2 (germline): GTSNPN, SVGIG (reference sequence). The V end lost 4 bases, the J end lost 7 bases, and 16 bases lay between the germline ends. CDR3 protein: CAWNDRKSLGYTF. DNA of the CDR3: TGTGCCTGGAACGACAGGAAGTCCCTTGGCTACACCTTC.

This clone was counted once. The CDR3 region is CASSPGLAGGVSDTQYF. DNA for the CDR3: TGTGCCAGCAGCCCGGGACTAGCGGGAGGGGTGTCCGATACGCAGTATTTT. The chain is built from TRBV11-2 and TRBJ2-3; 16 nucleotides agree with TRBD2. Trimming took 5 bases from V and 6 from J; bases not matched to a gene: 8. Germline V lookup: CDR1 SGHAT, CDR2 FQNNGV. CDR3 length: 17 amino acids.

The chain recombines TRBV11-2 with TRBJ2-1; D gene ambiguous. The V and J ends lost 4 bases and 3 bases respectively, with 7 bases between them. Germline V gene data show CDR1 as SGHAT and CDR2 as FQNNGV. The length of the CDR3 is 13 residues. Here the CDR3 reads CASSSPSYNEQFF. The DNA for the CDR3 is TGTGCCAGCAGCTCCCCCAGCTACAATGAGCAGTTCTTC.

The V call is TRBV9, the J call TRBJ2-7; TRBD2 agrees at 10 bases. The CDR3 extends over 14 amino acids. From germline, CDR1 is SGDLS and CDR2 YYNGEE. J gave up 2 bases and V 4 bases, and 3 bases lay outside the gene matches. Here the CDR3 reads CASSLGLAAYEQYF. In DNA form, the CDR3 reads TGTGCCAGCAGCCTAGGACTAGCGGCCTACGAGCAGTACTTC.

The chain links TRBV5-5 to TRBJ2-7; TRBD2 agrees at 11 bases. Germline V gene lookup returns CDR1 SGHKS and CDR2 YYEKEE (reference sequence). J gave up 6 bases and V 0 bases, and 8 bases lay outside the gene matches. CDR3 length equals 16 residues. The CDR3 sequence is CASSLGLAGSVTEQYF. In DNA form, the CDR3 reads TGTGCCAGCAGCTTGGGACTAGCGGGATCCGTTACCGAGCAGTACTTC.

This clone was observed a single time. The chain combines TRBV11-1 with TRBJ1-1, with TRBD1 matching 7 bases. Germline loops: CDR1 SGHAT, CDR2 FQDESV (reference sequence). The ends lost 4 bases at V and 8 bases at J; junction bases unmatched: 13. The CDR3 loop spans 15 amino acids. The CDR3 region has the DNA TGTGCCAGCAGCTCGACTTACAGGGGCCGCCTGGAAGCTTTCTTT. Encoded protein: CASSSTYRGRLEAFF.

This chain uses TRBV29-1 with TRBJ2-7; possible D gene TRBD2, 5 bases. The CDR3 is 14 residues long. Deletions cut 4 bases from V and 3 bases from J, with 16 bases between. Germline V gives CDR1 SQVTM, CDR2 ANQGSEA. CDR3 DNA sequence: TGCAGCGTTGCGGGTAGGAGGCCAGGCTACGAGCAGTACTTC. Translating gives CSVAGRRPGYEQYF.

This clone was counted a single time. The V gene is TRBV28, the J gene TRBJ1-1; D ambiguous. Germline V CDR1 and CDR2: MDHEN, SYDVKM. The CDR3 sequence is 14 residues long. V lost 3 bases and J 1 base, leaving 9 bases between the germline ends. CDR3 coding DNA: TGTGCCAGCAGTTTTCTGGCCAGGAACACTGAAGCTTTCTTT. Protein product: CASSFLARNTEAFF.

The chain recombines TRBV29-1 with TRBJ2-7, with D perhaps matching TRBD1 (6 bases). CDR1 SQVTM and CDR2 ANQGSEA come from the germline V gene. Trimming shortened V by 0 bases and J by 1 base, and 10 bases separated the two germline ends. The CDR3 totals 14 residues. CDR3 amino acids: CSVEDDRPSYEQYF. The CDR3 coding sequence is TGCAGCGTTGAAGATGACAGGCCTTCCTACGAGCAGTACTTC.

The chain employs TRBV10-3 and TRBJ2-5, with 12 nucleotides matching TRBD1. After removal of 6 bases from V and 5 bases from J, the junction contained 7 bases not matched to a gene. This CDR3 has 15 amino acids. Germline CDR1 and CDR2: ENHRY and SYGVKD. CDR3 DNA sequence: TGTGCCATCAGCTCCCCGGGACAGGGGGCGGAGACCCAGTACTTC. Translation: CAISSPGQGAETQYF.